The 20 T cell receptor beta chains presented below share a single source sample, sequenced in a study of T cells in tuberculosis. Assay used: immunoSEQ multiplex PCR; TCRdb lists only in-frame clones, some missing. The table shows about 32,000 clones, with roughly 94% occurring only once. The sequenced material came from PBMCs. Receptors originate from a donor aged 10 to 29 with latent tuberculosis or without tuberculosis infection.

The chain employs TRBV4-1 and TRBJ2-1, with TRBD2 matching 7 bases. V was clipped by 1 base and J by 9 bases; unmatched bases: 3. CDR1 is MGHRA and CDR2 is YSYEKL in the germline V gene. The CDR3 covers 13 residues. CDR3 bases: TGCGCCAGCAGCCAAGTTGGACTAGGTGAGCAGTTCTTC. It codes for CASSQVGLGEQFF.

The V call is TRBV5-1, the J call TRBJ2-3, with 10 bases identical to TRBD2. Germline V gene sequence: CDR1 SGHRS, CDR2 YFSETQ. After removal of 7 bases from V and 2 bases from J, the junction contained 4 bases not matched to a gene. This CDR3 comprises 14 residues. CDR3 nucleotide sequence: TGCGCCAGCTCGCTAGCGGGGGACACAGATACGCAGTATTTT. It yields the protein CASSLAGDTDTQYF. The whole variable domain, remainder taken from reference TRBV5-1 and TRBJ2-3, is KAGVTQTPRYLIKTRGQQVTLSCSPISGHRSVSWYQQTPGQGLQFLFEYFSETQRNKGNFPGRFSGRQFSNSRSEMNVSTLELGDSALYLCASSLAGDTDTQYFGPGTRLTVL.

The chain combines TRBV5-8 with TRBJ1-5; 9 positions agree with TRBD1. This CDR3 is 17 amino acids long. Germline-derived CDR1 and CDR2 are SGHTS and YDEGEE. Losses at the gene ends were 0 bases for V and 2 bases for J; bases not matched to a gene: 6. This CDR3 reads CASSLVQGARGNQPQHF. The CDR3 nucleotides are TGTGCCAGCAGCTTGGTACAGGGGGCGCGTGGCAATCAGCCCCAGCATTTT.

The chain couples TRBV27 to TRBJ2-6, with D possibly TRBD1 on 5 matching bases. The CDR3 spans 14 residues. From germline, CDR1 is MNHEY and CDR2 SMNVEV (reference sequence). V was cut by 5 bases and J by 8 bases, with 13 bases left in between. CDR3: CASSPRQQSNVLTF. DNA of the CDR3: TGTGCCAGCAGTCCAAGACAGCAATCCAACGTCCTGACTTTC.

The V call is TRBV6-5, the J call TRBJ1-1, with D uncertain. CDR3 length: 13 residues. Germline V gene lookup returns CDR1 MNHEY and CDR2 SVGAGI. Between the trimmed V and J ends, which lost 3 bases and 7 bases, there was a span of 12 bases. CDR3 sequence (DNA): TGTGCCAGCAGTTATTCCGGTACCCGTGAAGCTTTCTTT. Protein sequence: CASSYSGTREAFF.

The chain joins TRBV15 to TRBJ1-1, with D unresolved. This CDR3 is 15 amino acids long. Germline V gene sequence: CDR1 LNHNV, CDR2 YYDKDF (reference sequence). Trimming stripped 0 bases from V and 4 bases from J, with 12 bases between. CDR3 DNA sequence: TGTGCCACCAGCAGAGATCTTGCAGTTACCACTGAAGCTTTCTTT. This codes for CATSRDLAVTTEAFF. The whole variable domain, filled in from reference TRBV15 and TRBJ1-1, reads DAMVIQNPRYQVTQFGKPVTLSCSQTLNHNVMYWYQQKSSQAPKLLFHYYDKDFNNEADTPDNFQSRRPNTSFCFLDIRSPGLGDTAMYLCATSRDLAVTTEAFFGQGTRLTVV.

The chain couples TRBV18 to TRBJ1-2, with no clear D. The V and J ends lost 3 bases and 7 bases respectively, with 9 bases between them. The CDR3 covers 12 residues. Per germline, CDR1 KGHSH and CDR2 LQKENI. CDR3 nucleotide sequence: TGTGCCAGCTCACCGACGACGGGTGGCTACACCTTC. It specifies CASSPTTGGYTF.

The J gene is TRBJ2-7, the V gene TRBV4-1; a weak D match, TRBD1 (5 bases). The germline gives CDR1 MGHRA, CDR2 YSYEKL. This CDR3 comprises 14 residues. Trimming took 4 bases from V and 0 from J, leaving 10 bases between them. Here the CDR3 reads CASSLRQSSYEQYF. The DNA for the CDR3 is TGCGCCAGCAGCCTCCGACAGAGCTCCTACGAGCAGTACTTC.

Turning to this clone: At one boundary the junction diverges from the germline segment, which might be a read error. This chain links TRBV7-7 with TRBJ2-2; 9 bases match TRBD1. From germline, CDR1 is SSHAT and CDR2 FNYEAQ (reference sequence). The CDR3 loop spans 16 amino acids. The CDR3 DNA reads as TGTGCTAGCAGCTCCAGCGGGACAGGGTTTACCGGGGAGCTGTTTTTT. It is translated as CASSSSGTGFTGELFF.

J is TRBJ1-4 and V is TRBV18, with 7 bases fitting TRBD1. Looked up from germline, CDR1 is KGHSH and CDR2 is LQKENI. There are 14 residues in the CDR3. V gave up 5 bases and J gave up 3 bases; unmatched junction bases: 3. The CDR3 reads CASSITGANEKLFF. CDR3 in DNA: TGTGCCAGCTCAATAACAGGGGCTAATGAAAAACTGTTTTTT.

The table lists this clone with a few counts. The rearrangement links TRBV28 to TRBJ2-3; a weak D match, TRBD2 (5 bases). Germline V gene lookup returns CDR1 MDHEN and CDR2 SYDVKM. The CDR3 spans 14 residues. The V end was cut by 2 bases, the J end by 4 bases, with 10 bases between. Written as DNA, the CDR3 is TGTGCCAGCAGTTTAACCGGGGTGTCAGATACGCAGTATTTT. Translating gives CASSLTGVSDTQYF.

This sequence joins TRBV27 and TRBJ2-1; 8 bases fit TRBD1. Germline V lookup: CDR1 MNHEY, CDR2 SMNVEV (reference sequence). The CDR3 contains 14 residues. Germline trimming cut 5 bases from V and 5 bases from J; bases unmatched to any gene: 5. The chain's CDR3 is CASSPRTGHNEQFF. For the CDR3, the DNA is TGTGCCAGCAGTCCGCGGACAGGGCACAATGAGCAGTTCTTC.

The V call is TRBV18, the J call TRBJ1-1, with 8 bases aligning to TRBD1. Germline V gives CDR1 KGHSH, CDR2 LQKENI. The CDR3 extends over 12 amino acids. Germline trimming cut 4 bases from V and 7 bases from J; bases unmatched to any gene: 2. The CDR3 DNA sequence: TGTGCCAGCTCACGGACAGGGTTTGAAGCTTTCTTT. It translates to CASSRTGFEAFF.

The chain has TRBV5-1 and TRBJ1-2; the D gene is possibly TRBD1 (6 bases). This CDR3 comprises 12 residues. Trimming stripped 0 bases from V and 7 bases from J, with 7 bases between. Germline CDR1 SGHRS, CDR2 YFSETQ. DNA of the CDR3: TGCGCCAGCAGCTTGGACAGGGTTGGCTACACCTTC. Its translation is CASSLDRVGYTF.

This clone was seen once. The chain links TRBV9 to TRBJ2-2; the match to TRBD2 covers 12 bases. Per germline, CDR1 SGDLS and CDR2 YYNGEE. V dropped 3 bases and J dropped 7; count of bases not matched to a gene: 4. This CDR3 spans 15 amino acids. CDR3 bases: TGTGCCAGCAGCGCGACTAGCGGGAGTCTCGGGGAGCTGTTTTTT. This sequence encodes CASSATSGSLGELFF.

This clone was recorded only once. Here the CDR3 reads CATSKEGNRTGGYTF. CDR3 nucleotide sequence: TGTGCCACCAGCAAGGAGGGAAATAGAACTGGAGGCTACACCTTC. The genes are TRBV15 and TRBJ1-2; no reliable D call. CDR1 LNHNV and CDR2 YYDKDF come from the germline V gene (reference sequence). This CDR3 is built from 15 residues. Trimming removed 4 bases from V and 8 bases from J, with 20 bases in between.

The chain combines TRBV5-1 with TRBJ1-1, with 12 bases matching TRBD1. Trimming removed 3 bases from V and 6 bases from J; junction bases left unmatched: 3. The CDR3 is 14 residues long. Germline values: CDR1 SGHRS, CDR2 YFSETQ. The CDR3 loop is CASSSGQGAAEAFF. Written as DNA, the CDR3 is TGCGCCAGCAGCTCGGGACAGGGGGCCGCTGAAGCTTTCTTT.

The chain recombines TRBV11-2 with TRBJ2-2, with no clear D. Germline CDR1 and CDR2: SGHAT and FQNNGV. The CDR3 has 12 amino acids. V lost 4 bases and J lost 4, with 4 bases in between. The CDR3 here is CASSSGTGELFF. The CDR3 DNA follows: TGTGCCAGCAGCTCCGGCACCGGGGAGCTGTTTTTT.

This sequence joins TRBV9 and TRBJ2-2; TRBD2 might be the D (5 bases). This CDR3 contains 12 residues. The germline gives CDR1 SGDLS, CDR2 YYNGEE. Between the trimmed V and J ends, which lost 0 bases and 8 bases, there was a span of 5 bases. CDR3 sequence (DNA): TGTGCCAGCAGCGTAGGGAGGGGGGAGCTGTTTTTT. Protein: CASSVGRGELFF.

This clone has just one count. The J gene is TRBJ2-2, the V gene TRBV2, with TRBD2 identical over 9 bases. CDR3 length equals 15 residues. The germline V gene has CDR1 SNHLY and CDR2 FYNNEI. With V trimmed by 4 bases and J by 4 bases, 4 bases remained unmatched. Here the CDR3 DNA reads TGTGCCAGCAGTGGTAGTAGCGGGAGCACCGGGGAGCTGTTTTTT. Protein sequence: CASSGSSGSTGELFF. Full variable domain (rest looked up from reference TRBV2 and TRBJ2-2): EPEVTQTPSHQVTQMGQEVILRCVPISNHLYFYWYRQILGQKVEFLVSFYNNEISEKSEIFDDQFSVERPDGSNFTLKIRSTKLEDSAMYFCASSGSSGSTGELFFGEGSRLTVL.